This T cell receptor beta chain was observed in a study of blood T cell repertoires in COVID-19. Study at large: T cells, B-cell-depleted T cells, or PBMCs provided the cDNA or gDNA that served as material.

Using immunoSEQ multiplex PCR, the repertoire was profiled, and TCRdb retains in-frame clones only, with some absent. Of 180,000 or so clones detected, approximately 80% appear once; the ten largest clones hold roughly 9.6%. Germline values: CDR1 LGHNA, CDR2 YNFKEQ. The CDR3 runs 17 residues. After removal of 0 bases from V and 5 bases from J, the junction contained 10 bases not matched to a gene. Judged by abundance, this clone is medium-sized. This TCR was sampled from a woman aged 40 to 55 with COVID-19, enrolled during active disease. V is TRBV4-2 and J is TRBJ1-2, with TRBD1 matching over 9 bases. Sequenced: peripheral blood. This chain's CDR3 is CASSQDSHPGTGYGYTF. The CDR3, as DNA: TGTGCCAGCAGCCAAGATTCCCATCCCGGGACAGGGTATGGCTACACCTTC.